The clone carrying this T cell receptor beta chain was observed a few times. What it recognizes is unknown. Germline V lookup: CDR1 MNHEY, CDR2 SMNVEV (reference sequence). The J segment lost 6 bases and the V segment lost 5 bases, leaving 7 bases of the junction unmatched. CDR3 length equals 14 residues. Per sample, at least 6 micrograms of total RNA were extracted. The record originates from a study of blood T cells in healthy people across ages. Findings and caveats of the study: Total diversity from one million sequenced T cells was likely underestimated. Naive T cell percentage showed a strong correlation with TCR beta diversity.

The use of a sample-barcoded 5' primer and a J-beta primer mix characterized a second PCR of about 7 to 12 cycles. One entry per CDR3 protein results from TCRdb running MiXCR on the 5' RACE reads. The table shows under 1,000,000 distinct CDR3 sequences, with 35% to 40% occurring only once. This TCR came from a man aged 18 to 29 in good health. The V gene is TRBV27, the J gene TRBJ1-2; 9 bases fit TRBD1. The sequenced sample was blood. The CDR3 reads CASSPLGQGHGYTF. CDR3 DNA sequence: TGTGCCAGCAGTCCGTTGGGACAGGGACATGGCTACACCTTC.